A selection of T cell receptor beta chains follows, all from one sample in a study of control samples from healthy donors and cancer patients. Assay used: immunoSEQ multiplex PCR; TCRdb lists only in-frame clones, some missing. The data show about 84,000 clones, 84% seen once. Specimen: PBMCs. All receptors come from a man in his fifties or sixties with head and neck cancer. Each CDR3 is given with its conserved first and last residue. The D gene is left open where the match is weak. Some rows have no size entry. The others give once, few or many, or a class for an expanded clone.

v_gene	j_gene	abundance	d_gene	CDR3nt	CDR3aa
TRBV2	TRBJ2-7	.	TRBD2	TGTGCCAGCAGTGTTCTGCTAGCGGGAAACGAGCAGTACTTC	CASSVLLAGNEQYF
TRBV5-1	TRBJ2-3	.	TRBD2	TGCGCCAGCAGCTCCCTAGCGGGAGTAGGAGATACGCAGTATTTT	CASSSLAGVGDTQYF
TRBV27	TRBJ2-5	.	.	TGTGCCAGCATCCGGGCTTCCCCGGCCCAGTACTTC	CASIRASPAQYF
TRBV6-5	TRBJ1-2	.	.	TGTGCCAGCAGTTCCGACGCGGCGTACTATGGCTACACCTTC	CASSSDAAYYGYTF
TRBV5-1	TRBJ1-6	few	.	TGCGCCAGCAGCCGTGACGACAGGTCCCCCTCCCCCCTCCACTTT	CASSRDDRSPSPLHF
TRBV5-6	TRBJ2-6	.	.	TGTGCCAGCAGCTTCACGACGACTCACTCTGGGGCCAACGTCCTGACTTTC	CASSFTTTHSGANVLTF
TRBV1	TRBJ2-7	.	.	TGCACCAGCAGCCAAGTGAGAGGGCTAGCGAGGTGTTACGAGCAGTACTTC	CTSSQVRGLARCYEQYF
TRBV20-1	TRBJ2-1	few	.	TGCAGTGCCAGTCGGGGGCGGACCTCCTACAATGAGCAGTTCTTC	CSASRGRTSYNEQFF
TRBV28	TRBJ2-7	.	.	TGTGCCAGCAGTTTCCTCGTCCGGGGGCGCGTCCACGAGCAGTACTTC	CASSFLVRGRVHEQYF
TRBV12-3/TRBV12-4	TRBJ1-2	.	.	TGTGCCAGCAGTTTGGGGGCTTTCTATGGCTACACCTTC	CASSLGAFYGYTF
TRBV2	TRBJ2-3	.	.	TGTGCCAGCTGTAAAGGGAGAGATACGCAGTATTTT	CASCKGRDTQYF
TRBV5-4	TRBJ2-1	.	TRBD2	TGTGCCAGCAGCAGGGAGACTAGCGGGAGTAGGTGGTTCTTC	CASSRETSGSRWFF
TRBV11-2	TRBJ1-6	.	.	TGTGCCAGCAGCTTATTCTCCCGCCAGATTAATTCACCCCTCCACTTT	CASSLFSRQINSPLHF
TRBV9	TRBJ2-2	.	.	TGTGCCAGCAGCGCCCCTTGGTCGTTCGGAACCGGGGAGCTGTTTTTT	CASSAPWSFGTGELFF
TRBV24-1	TRBJ2-1	.	.	TGTGCCACCAGTGATTTGAACAGAGCCTACAATGAGCAGTTCTTC	CATSDLNRAYNEQFF
TRBV11-2	TRBJ2-3	.	TRBD2	TGTGCCAGCAGCCGCCGCCGTTGGACTAGCGGCGGTACAGATACGCAGTATTTT	CASSRRRWTSGGTDTQYF
TRBV28	TRBJ2-5	.	.	TGTGCCAGCAGTTTGTCGGGGGCTAAGACCCAGTACTTC	CASSLSGAKTQYF
TRBV6-4	TRBJ2-2	.	TRBD2	TGTGCCAGCAGTGCGGGAGGGGTCACCGGGGAGCTGTTTTTT	CASSAGGVTGELFF
TRBV18	TRBJ1-1	.	.	TGTGCCAGCTCTCCCAACAGGGAGAGTGAAGCTTTCTTT	CASSPNRESEAFF
TRBV5-6	TRBJ1-5	once	.	TGTGCCAGCAGCTTCAGGGCATTAGGGCCCCAGCATTTT	CASSFRALGPQHF
TRBV18	TRBJ2-5	.	.	TGTGCCAGCTCACCCAGGTCCCGCGTCGCCCAGTACTTC	CASSPRSRVAQYF
TRBV11-2	TRBJ2-1	.	TRBD2	TGTGCCAGCAGCTTTGACGGGAGGGCCGGTAATGAGCAGTTCTTC	CASSFDGRAGNEQFF
TRBV5-4	TRBJ1-1	.	.	TGTGCCAGCAGCCCGGGGGGTCGGGCGGGGGACACTGAAGCTTTCTTT	CASSPGGRAGDTEAFF
TRBV2	TRBJ1-5	.	.	TGTGCCAGCAGGGAGACGGACAGCCGCAATCAGCCCCAGCATTTT	CASRETDSRNQPQHF
TRBV29-1	TRBJ2-5	.	TRBD1	TGCAGCGCCCTTGGGACAGGAGAGACCCAGTACTTC	CSALGTGETQYF
TRBV15	TRBJ2-7	.	TRBD2	TGTGCCACCAGCAGGACCCTTGGCGGGGGAAGAGCCTACGAGCAGTACTTC	CATSRTLGGGRAYEQYF
TRBV5-5	TRBJ1-2	.	TRBD1	TGTGCCAGCAGCTCCCCCAGGGGGCTGGATGGCTACACCTTC	CASSSPRGLDGYTF
TRBV9	TRBJ2-2	once	.	TGTGCCAGCAGCGCCAACACCGGGGAGCTGTTTTTT	CASSANTGELFF
TRBV3-1/TRBV3-2	TRBJ2-5	.	TRBD1	TGTGCCAGCAGCCAAGGGACAGGACCCCAGGGGACCCAGTACTTC	CASSQGTGPQGTQYF
TRBV6-5	TRBJ2-3	.	.	TGTGCCAGCAGTTATGGCGGGACCACAGATACGCAGTATTTT	CASSYGGTTDTQYF
TRBV5-4	TRBJ2-5	.	.	TGTGCCAGCAGCCCCCCGGGGGGACAGGATCAGGAGACCCAGTACTTC	CASSPPGGQDQETQYF
TRBV29-1	TRBJ1-2	.	.	TGCAGCGTTGAAGACGGGCAGATATCTTATGGCTACACCTTC	CSVEDGQISYGYTF
TRBV19	TRBJ2-1	.	.	TGTGCCAGTAGTCCTAGTTCCCCAAGCTCCTACAATGAGCAGTTCTTC	CASSPSSPSSYNEQFF
TRBV14	TRBJ1-2	once	.	TGTGCCAGCAGCCTACAGGGCCCTCACGGGGGCTATGGCTACACCTTC	CASSLQGPHGGYGYTF
TRBV4-1	TRBJ1-2	.	TRBD1	TGCGCCAGCAGCCAAGATGGGGGACAGGGACTCTATGGCTACACCTTC	CASSQDGGQGLYGYTF
TRBV12-3/TRBV12-4	TRBJ1-6	.	TRBD1	TGTGCCAGCAGCCCAGGGGGCAGATCACCCCTCCACTTT	CASSPGGRSPLHF
TRBV30	TRBJ2-7	.	.	TGTGCCTGGACGGCAGGGGTTTCCTACGAGCAGTACTTC	CAWTAGVSYEQYF
TRBV28	TRBJ2-1	.	.	TGTGCCAGCAGTCCTCATTTTGCGGGGAGCAATGAGCAGTTCTTC	CASSPHFAGSNEQFF
TRBV19	TRBJ1-5	.	TRBD1	TGTGCCAGTAGGGACCGAGGGGGCGCGCAGCCCCAGCATTTT	CASRDRGGAQPQHF
TRBV15	TRBJ2-7	.	.	TGTGCCACCAGCAGCTCTCCAGGGCTCGACGAGCAGTACTTC	CATSSSPGLDEQYF
TRBV5-4	TRBJ2-1	.	.	TGTGCCAGCAGCTTGTCGAATGAGCAGTTCTTC	CASSLSNEQFF
TRBV5-5	TRBJ1-2	.	TRBD1	TGTGCCAGCAGCTTGGGTGGACAGGGGGACTATGGCTACACCTTC	CASSLGGQGDYGYTF
TRBV7-9	TRBJ1-4	.	.	TGTGCCAGCAGCCCCCTAGGTGAAAAACTGTTTTTT	CASSPLGEKLFF
TRBV3-1/TRBV3-2	TRBJ2-3	.	.	TGTGCCAGCAGCCAAAGTGGCGCAGATACGCAGTATTTT	CASSQSGADTQYF
TRBV13	TRBJ2-2	.	.	TGTGCGGCTCAATCTAGGCGGGGCGGGGAGCTGTTTTTT	CAAQSRRGGELFF
TRBV27	TRBJ2-3	.	.	TGTGCCAGCAGTTACGTGGGTAGCACAGATACGCAGTATTTT	CASSYVGSTDTQYF
TRBV7-7	TRBJ2-3	.	.	TGTGCCAGCAGCTTAGGGCAGAGCACAGATACGCAGTATTTT	CASSLGQSTDTQYF
TRBV5-4	TRBJ2-3	once	.	TGTGCCAGCAGCATTACCTTTAACAGGGGCACAGATACGCAGTATTTT	CASSITFNRGTDTQYF
TRBV5-1	TRBJ1-5	.	.	TGCGCCAGCAGCTTGGGGATGGATAATCAGCCCCAGCATTTT	CASSLGMDNQPQHF
TRBV19	TRBJ1-2	.	TRBD1	TGTGCCAGTAGGGGACAGGGCCAACGGTATGGCTACACCTTC	CASRGQGQRYGYTF
TRBV5-1	TRBJ1-2	.	TRBD1	TGCGCCAGCACCCCGGGACAGGGGGCTCTTAACTATGGCTACACCTTC	CASTPGQGALNYGYTF
TRBV5-6	TRBJ1-2	.	.	TGTGCCAGCAGCTTGTTAGGGTTCAGCTATGGCTACACCTTC	CASSLLGFSYGYTF
TRBV2	TRBJ2-5	.	.	TGTGCCAGCTCGGGACAAGAGACCCAGTACTTC	CASSGQETQYF
TRBV5-1	TRBJ2-3	.	TRBD2	TGCGCCAGCAGCTTGTTCGGACTAGCGGGAGACACAGATACGCAGTATTTT	CASSLFGLAGDTDTQYF
TRBV5-4	TRBJ2-3	.	TRBD2	TGTGCCAGCAGCCCGGGACTAGGGGGAAGAGATACGCAGTATTTT	CASSPGLGGRDTQYF
TRBV27	TRBJ2-7	.	TRBD2	TGTGCCAGCAGTCTCCGGACTAGCGGGACAATCTCCTACGAGCAGTACTTC	CASSLRTSGTISYEQYF